There are many counts of the clone carrying this T cell receptor (beta chain). The sample originates from a study of T-cell reconstitution after alpha-beta-depleted transplantation in children. V lost 4 bases, J lost 8 bases, and 19 bases lay in between. Germline-derived CDR1 and CDR2 are SGHNT and YYREEE (reference sequence). The CDR3 totals 15 residues. Preparation of the TCRbeta library was carried out with unique molecular identifiers. TCRdb re-derived calls from the PCR reads in MiXCR, one entry per CDR3 protein. Of 200,000 to 250,000 distinct CDR3 sequences in the sample, about 11% were seen once.

The chain combines TRBV5-4 with TRBJ2-1; TRBD1 is a possible D gene (5 bases). The clonotype was recovered from a child younger than two with acute myeloid leukemia, due to receive a stem cell transplant. The sample was PBMCs, taken before TCRalphabeta/CD19-depleted stem cell transplant. Here the CDR3 DNA reads TGTGCCAGCAGCCTCTCGGCTAAGGGGTTCGATGAGCAGTTCTTC. Its translation is CASSLSAKGFDEQFF.